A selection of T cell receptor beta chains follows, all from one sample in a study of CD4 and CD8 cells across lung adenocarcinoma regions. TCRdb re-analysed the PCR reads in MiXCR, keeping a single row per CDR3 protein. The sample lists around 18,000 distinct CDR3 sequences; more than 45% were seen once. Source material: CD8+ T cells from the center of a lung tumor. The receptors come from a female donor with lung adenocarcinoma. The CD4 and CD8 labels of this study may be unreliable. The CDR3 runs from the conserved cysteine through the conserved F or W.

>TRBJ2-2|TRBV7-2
CASSFWGAGGELFF
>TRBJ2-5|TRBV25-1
CASSVKETQYF
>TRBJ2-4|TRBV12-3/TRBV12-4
CASSLGRTGGNIQYF
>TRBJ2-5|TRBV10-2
CASSELSGGGWGETQYF
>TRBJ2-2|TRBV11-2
CASSPPRRDTGELFF
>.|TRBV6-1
CPSSVSGLWATDTQYF
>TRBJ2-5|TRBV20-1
CSARGQVGEETQYF
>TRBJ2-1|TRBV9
CASSVADRYNEQFF
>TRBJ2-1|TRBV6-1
CASGAGSNEQFF
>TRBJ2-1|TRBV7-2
CASSRATSGYNEQFF
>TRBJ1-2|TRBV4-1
CASSSSGQGAYGYTF
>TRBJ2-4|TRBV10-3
CAIRDLGATNIQYF
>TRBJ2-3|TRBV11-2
CASSLATYSTDTQYF
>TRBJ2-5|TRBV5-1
CASSLERLDQETQYF
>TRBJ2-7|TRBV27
CASSPLGGGPYEQYF
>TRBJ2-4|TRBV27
CASSLGGLKNIQYF
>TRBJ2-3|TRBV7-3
CASSPLTSGRPADTQYF
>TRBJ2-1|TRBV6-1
CASSEAAGLAEYF
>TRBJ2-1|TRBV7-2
CASSSASGLNEQFF
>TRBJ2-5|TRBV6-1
CAGRRGGPAKNIQYF
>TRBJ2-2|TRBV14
CASSQVSTGLPNTGELFF
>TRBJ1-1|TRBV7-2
CASSLVGGDTEAFF
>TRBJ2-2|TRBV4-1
CASSQGLAGGKIGELFF
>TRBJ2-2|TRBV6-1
CASSQGSGRGDTGELFF
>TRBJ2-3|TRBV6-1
CASRKGLGRDTQYF
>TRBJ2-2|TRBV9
CASSVGTGLGGELFF
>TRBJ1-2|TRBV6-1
CASGTGLGYTF
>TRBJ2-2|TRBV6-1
CASRGGGTDTGELFF
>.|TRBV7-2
CASSGQKTSIYEQYF
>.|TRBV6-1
CASRMAGGPRDEQYF
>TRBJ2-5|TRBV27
CASSPPSGTSGMETQYF
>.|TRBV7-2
CASSLGLAVETQYF
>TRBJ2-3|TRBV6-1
CASSEAGGTDTQYF
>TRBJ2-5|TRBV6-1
CASSENWGQGGETQYF
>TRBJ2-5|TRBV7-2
CASSNWGSPTGEQYF
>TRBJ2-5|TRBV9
CASSVRGEETQYF
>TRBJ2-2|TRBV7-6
CASSLARRENTGELFF
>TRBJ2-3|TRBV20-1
CSARPRGPLSGRSTDTQYF
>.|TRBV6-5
CASSYGGTTQETQYF
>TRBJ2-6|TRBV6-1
CASTTATGLGEALYF
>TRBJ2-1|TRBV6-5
CASSYTSGTDNEQFF
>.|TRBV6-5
CASSYKLGTTNYEQYF
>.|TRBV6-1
CASRLRDYPLHEQYF
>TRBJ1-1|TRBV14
CASSQDYGMNTEAFF
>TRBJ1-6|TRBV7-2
CASSLVTGGNNSPLHF
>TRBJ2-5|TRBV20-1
CSASNPGQGETQYF
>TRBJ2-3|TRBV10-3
CATGKPGRATETQYF
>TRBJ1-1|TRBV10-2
CASSNTGSTEAFF
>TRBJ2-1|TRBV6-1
CASSQLQVDQETQFF
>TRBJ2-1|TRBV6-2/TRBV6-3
CASSYSTLGEQFF
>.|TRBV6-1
CASSEGGRGGEQYF
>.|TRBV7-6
CASSASGLGAKDTQYF
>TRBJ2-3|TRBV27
CASGPRQGANTQYF
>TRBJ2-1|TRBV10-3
CAILSSYNEQFF
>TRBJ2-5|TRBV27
CARGTPGRAPDTQYF
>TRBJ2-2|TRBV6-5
CASSYTTGRGELFF
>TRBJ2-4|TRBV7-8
CASRRTELSEQYF
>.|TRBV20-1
CSALEGAGETQYF
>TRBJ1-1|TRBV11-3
CASSRQGAMNTEAFF